These 12 T cell receptor beta chains were sequenced from one sample in a study of CD8 T cells in Susac syndrome. With random hexamers, reverse transcription was performed on roughly 0.5 to 1 ug of RNA. Each CDR3 protein is one row after TCRdb ran MiXCR on the immunoSEQ multiplex PCR reads. The profile shows about 150,000 distinct CDR3 sequences, roughly 95% of them singletons. Sequencing was performed on CD8+ T cells from PBMCs. All receptors derive from a human donor with multiple sclerosis.

The rearrangement links TRBV7-9 to TRBJ2-5, with TRBD2 matching over 12 bases. The V gene end was trimmed by 5 bases and the J gene end by 0 bases; junction bases not matched to a gene: 7. This CDR3 has 17 residues. CDR1 is SEHNR, CDR2 FQNEAQ, per germline (reference sequence). In DNA, the CDR3 is TGTGCCAGCAGCACCCGGCGACTAGCGGGGGACCAAGAGACCCAGTACTTC. Translated: CASSTRRLAGDQETQYF.

The gene calls are TRBV4-2 and TRBJ2-3; D might be TRBD1 (6 bases). The CDR3 length is 15 residues. Germline V gene lookup returns CDR1 LGHNA and CDR2 YNFKEQ. V shed 7 bases and J shed 3 bases, with 17 bases lying between them. CDR3 amino acids: CASTPGDMDTDTQYF. The CDR3 DNA reads as TGTGCCAGCACCCCAGGGGACATGGATACAGATACGCAGTATTTT.

CDR3 sequence: CASADRRVSNQPQHF. The CDR3 DNA reads as TGTGCCAGCGCGGACCGGCGGGTAAGCAATCAGCCCCAGCATTTT. V is TRBV27 and J is TRBJ1-5; unclear D gene. The V end was cut by 8 bases, the J end by 1 base, with 15 bases between. This CDR3 comprises 15 residues. Germline values: CDR1 MNHEY, CDR2 SMNVEV (reference sequence).

This sequence joins TRBV27 and TRBJ2-7, with 8 bases lining up with TRBD1. The V gene end was trimmed by 0 bases and the J gene end by 5 bases; junction bases not matched to a gene: 6. Germline values: CDR1 MNHEY, CDR2 SMNVEV (reference sequence). This CDR3 contains 15 residues. DNA of the CDR3: TGTGCCAGCAGTTTATCGGACAGGGTAGCAAACGAGCAGTACTTC. Amino acid sequence: CASSLSDRVANEQYF.

This chain uses TRBV27 with TRBJ2-1, with a possible D match to TRBD2 (6 bases). The CDR3 covers 15 residues. The V gene's germline CDR1 is MNHEY and CDR2 SMNVEV (reference sequence). Trimming pared 3 bases from V and 4 bases from J, leaving 13 bases between. In DNA form, the CDR3 reads TGTGCCAGCAGTTTCTACATGGGGGGATACAATGAGCAGTTCTTC. Protein product: CASSFYMGGYNEQFF.

This clonotype appeared once. CDR3 DNA sequence: TGTGCCAGCAGCTGGGCGGGACAGGGAATCGACGAGCAGTACTTC. Translating it yields CASSWAGQGIDEQYF. The rearrangement uses TRBV7-9 and TRBJ2-7, with 9 bases matching TRBD1. Germline assignment: CDR1 SEHNR and CDR2 FQNEAQ (reference sequence). The ends lost 4 bases at V and 5 bases at J; junction bases unmatched: 9. CDR3 length: 15 residues. Full variable domain (remainder filled in from reference TRBV7-9 and TRBJ2-7): DTGVSQNPRHKITKRGQNVTFRCDPISEHNRLYWYRQTLGQGPEFLTYFQNEAQLEKSRLLSDRFSAERPKGSFSTLEIQRTEQGDSAMYLCASSWAGQGIDEQYFGPGTRLTVT.

This sequence joins TRBV29-1 and TRBJ2-1, with no clear D. The V end was cut by 5 bases, the J end by 6 bases, with 11 bases between. The CDR3 totals 12 residues. Per the germline V gene, CDR1 is SQVTM and CDR2 is ANQGSEA. Written as DNA, the CDR3 is TGCAGCGTTATAAAGGGAACCAATGAGCAGTTCTTC. Its translation: CSVIKGTNEQFF.

The chain joins TRBV12-5 to TRBJ2-5, with TRBD2 as a possible D gene (5 bases). The length of the CDR3 is 15 residues. Germline V CDR1 and CDR2: LGHNT, FRNRAP. Trimming left V 4 bases short and J 6 bases short, with 18 bases between. The CDR3 here is CASGSLGVGIKTQYF. The CDR3, as DNA: TGTGCTAGTGGTTCTCTCGGGGTAGGGATTAAGACCCAGTACTTC.

The chain joins TRBV23-1 to TRBJ2-6, with 8 bases matching TRBD1. TRBV23-1 is identified as an open reading frame with a role that is uncertain. The CDR3 extends over 18 amino acids. V dropped 10 bases and J dropped 0; count of bases not matched to a gene: 14. The CDR3 spells CANHEGQVPLSGANVLTF. DNA for the CDR3: TGCGCCAACCATGAGGGACAGGTCCCCCTCTCTGGGGCCAACGTCCTGACTTTC.

This chain connects TRBV3-1 to TRBJ1-1; TRBD1 aligns across 11 bases. The CDR3 loop spans 14 amino acids. Germline V gene data show CDR1 as LGHDT and CDR2 as YNNKEL (reference sequence). Trimming at V came to 4 bases and at J to 7 bases, leaving 5 bases not matched to a gene. As DNA, the CDR3 is TGTGCCAGCAGCCTCGGACAGGGGGCGCGTGAAGCTTTCTTT. It specifies CASSLGQGAREAFF.

The chain has TRBV30 and TRBJ2-7; D is perhaps TRBD2 (6 bases). Germline V CDR1 and CDR2: GTSNPN, SVGIG (reference sequence). The germline V and J ends were trimmed by 5 bases and 3 bases, with 14 bases remaining between them. The CDR3 spans 13 residues. CDR3 coding DNA: TGTGCCTGGGGCGGGACCGTTTTCTACGAGCAGTACTTC. Its translation: CAWGGTVFYEQYF.

For this clonotype: The junction differs from germline at one of its ends, possibly a read error. V gene TRBV4-1 combines with J gene TRBJ1-6; 8 bases align to TRBD1. The CDR3 is 15 residues long. Germline CDR1 is MGHRA and CDR2 is YSYEKL. CDR3: CASSPPTGERSPPHF. The CDR3 DNA sequence: TGCGCCAGCAGCCCACCGACAGGGGAGCGCTCACCCCCCCACTTT.